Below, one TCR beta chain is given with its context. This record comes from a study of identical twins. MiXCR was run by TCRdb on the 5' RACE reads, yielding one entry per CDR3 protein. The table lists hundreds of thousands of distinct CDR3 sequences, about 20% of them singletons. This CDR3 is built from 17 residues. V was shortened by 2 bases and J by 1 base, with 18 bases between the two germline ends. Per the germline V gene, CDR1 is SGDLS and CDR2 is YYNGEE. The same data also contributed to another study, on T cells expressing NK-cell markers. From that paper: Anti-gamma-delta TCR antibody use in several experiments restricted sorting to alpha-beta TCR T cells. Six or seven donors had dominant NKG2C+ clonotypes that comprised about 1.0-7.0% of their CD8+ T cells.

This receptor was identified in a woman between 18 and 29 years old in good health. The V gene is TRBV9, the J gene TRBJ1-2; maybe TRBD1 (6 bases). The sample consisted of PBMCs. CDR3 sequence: CASSVRGRVGGNYGYTF. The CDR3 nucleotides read TGTGCCAGCAGCGTTCGGGGGCGAGTGGGGGGTAACTATGGCTACACCTTC.